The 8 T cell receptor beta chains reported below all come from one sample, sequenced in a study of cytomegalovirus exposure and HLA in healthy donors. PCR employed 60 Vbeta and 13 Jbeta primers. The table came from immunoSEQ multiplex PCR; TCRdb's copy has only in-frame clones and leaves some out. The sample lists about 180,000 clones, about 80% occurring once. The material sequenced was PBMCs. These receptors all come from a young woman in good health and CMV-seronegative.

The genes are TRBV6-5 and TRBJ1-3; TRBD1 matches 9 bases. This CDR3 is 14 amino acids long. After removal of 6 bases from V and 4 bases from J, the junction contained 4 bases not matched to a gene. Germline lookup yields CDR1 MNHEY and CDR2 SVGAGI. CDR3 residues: CASSPGTGGNTIYF. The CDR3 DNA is TGTGCCAGCAGCCCTGGGACAGGGGGAAACACCATATATTTT.

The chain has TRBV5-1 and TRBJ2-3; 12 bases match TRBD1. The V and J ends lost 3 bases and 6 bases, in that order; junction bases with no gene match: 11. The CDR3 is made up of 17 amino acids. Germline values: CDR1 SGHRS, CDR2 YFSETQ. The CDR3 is CASSWSGGQGAPDTQYF. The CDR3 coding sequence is TGCGCCAGCAGCTGGTCTGGGGGACAGGGGGCCCCCGATACGCAGTATTTT.

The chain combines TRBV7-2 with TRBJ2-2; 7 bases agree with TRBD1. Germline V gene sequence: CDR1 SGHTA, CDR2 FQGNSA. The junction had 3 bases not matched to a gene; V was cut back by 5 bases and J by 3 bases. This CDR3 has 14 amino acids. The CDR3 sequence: CASSRQGDTGELFF. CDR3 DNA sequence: TGTGCCAGCAGCCGACAGGGAGACACCGGGGAGCTGTTTTTT.

In DNA, the CDR3 is TGTGCCAGCTCACCACTAGCGGGCAGGGGGAACACTGAAGCTTTCTTT. Translating it yields CASSPLAGRGNTEAFF. The chain employs TRBV18 and TRBJ1-1, with D perhaps matching TRBD1 (6 bases). Trimming shortened V by 1 base and J by 1 base, and 13 bases separated the two germline ends. The CDR3 has 16 residues. Germline CDR1 and CDR2: KGHSH and LQKENI. The full variable domain, with the rest looked up from reference TRBV18 and TRBJ1-1, is NAGVMQNPRHLVRRRGQEARLRCSPMKGHSHVYWYRQLPEEGLKFMVYLQKENIIDESGMPKERFSAEFPKEGPSILRIQQVVRGDSAAYFCASSPLAGRGNTEAFFGQGTRLTVV.

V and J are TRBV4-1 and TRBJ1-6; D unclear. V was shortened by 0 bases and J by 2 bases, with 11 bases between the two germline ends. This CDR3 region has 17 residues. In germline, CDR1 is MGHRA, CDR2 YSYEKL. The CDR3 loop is CASSQDLGLTYNSPLHF. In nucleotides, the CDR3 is TGCGCCAGCAGCCAAGATTTGGGCTTGACCTATAATTCACCCCTCCACTTT.

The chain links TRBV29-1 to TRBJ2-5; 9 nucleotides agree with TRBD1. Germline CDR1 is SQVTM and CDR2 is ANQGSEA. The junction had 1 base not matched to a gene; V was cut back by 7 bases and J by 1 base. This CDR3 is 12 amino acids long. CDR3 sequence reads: CSGGQGQETQYF. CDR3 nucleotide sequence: TGCAGCGGGGGACAGGGCCAAGAGACCCAGTACTTC.

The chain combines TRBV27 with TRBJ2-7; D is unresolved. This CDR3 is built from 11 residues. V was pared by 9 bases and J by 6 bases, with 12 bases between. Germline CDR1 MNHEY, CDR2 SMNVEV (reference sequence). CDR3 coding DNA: TGTGCCAGTAGCACCGGGTTCGAGCAGTACTTC. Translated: CASSTGFEQYF.

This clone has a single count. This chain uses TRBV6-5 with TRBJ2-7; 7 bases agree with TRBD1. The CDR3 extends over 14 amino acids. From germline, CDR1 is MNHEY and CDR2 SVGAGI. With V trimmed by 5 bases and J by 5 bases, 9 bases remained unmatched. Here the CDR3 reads CASSLRGGSDEQYF. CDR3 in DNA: TGTGCCAGCAGTCTACGAGGGGGCTCGGACGAGCAGTACTTC.